The 5 T cell receptor beta chains reported below all come from one sample, sequenced in a study of human T cells and chemical hapten exposure. Time point specified: patch test 1, 2 weeks after DPC sensitization. Stated treatment: therapeutic diphenylcyclopropenone sensitization with weekly scalp DPC. TCRdb re-called the RACE reads with MiXCR, one entry per CDR3 protein. The data contain 95,000 to 100,000 distinct CDR3 sequences, around 12% of them seen just once; the ten biggest clones take up over 2%. Material: whole blood, obtained in connection with sensitization to the hapten diphenylcyclopropenone (DPC). Source of these receptors: a woman aged 40 to 50 with alopecia areata. Some clones in this sample may be carry-over from other donors' samples.

The rearrangement joins TRBV6-5 to TRBJ2-1; D call uncertain. The CDR3 totals 15 residues. CDR1 and CDR2 from the germline V gene are MNHEY and SVGAGI. The V gene lost 6 bases and the J gene lost 4 bases, with 16 bases spanning the gap. CDR3: CASRRYEEPYNEQFF. CDR3 coding DNA: TGTGCCAGCAGGAGGTATGAGGAGCCTTACAATGAGCAGTTCTTC.

This clonotype was found a few times. This chain uses TRBV11-2 with TRBJ2-1, with 9 bases that match TRBD1. The V and J ends lost 4 bases and 8 bases, in that order; junction bases with no gene match: 6. The CDR3 is made up of 14 amino acids. Germline V CDR1 and CDR2: SGHAT, FQNNGV. The chain's CDR3 is CASSSGQGNDEQFF. DNA for the CDR3: TGTGCCAGCAGCTCGGGACAGGGTAATGATGAGCAGTTCTTC. The full variable domain, in which reference TRBV11-2 and TRBJ2-1 provide the parts outside the CDR3, is EAGVAQSPRYKIIEKRQSVAFWCNPISGHATLYWYQQILGQGPKLLIQFQNNGVVDDSQLPKDRFSAERLKGVDSTLKIQPAKLEDSAVYLCASSSGQGNDEQFFGPGTRLTVL.

The sample holds a few counts of this clonotype. The J gene is TRBJ2-7, the V gene TRBV25-1; D unresolved. The CDR3 is made up of 12 amino acids. Germline V CDR1 and CDR2: MGHDK, SYGVNS. Trimming took 6 bases from V and 4 from J, leaving 10 bases between them. CDR3: CASSENWYEQYF. The CDR3 bases are TGTGCCAGCAGCGAAAACTGGTACGAGCAGTACTTC.

The rearrangement joins TRBV10-3 to TRBJ2-5; D may be TRBD2 (6 bases). In germline, CDR1 is ENHRY, CDR2 SYGVKD. Trimming took off 4 bases at V and 1 base at J, with 10 bases between the two ends. The CDR3 consists of 14 residues. CDR3 sequence reads: CAISALGGQETQYF. Written as DNA, the CDR3 is TGTGCCATCAGTGCCCTCGGGGGCCAAGAGACCCAGTACTTC.

This clonotype showed up just a few times. The CDR3 here is CASSKGGRRQYF. As DNA, the CDR3 is TGTGCCAGCAGCAAAGGAGGCAGAAGGCAGTATTTT. The rearrangement uses TRBV21-1 and TRBJ2-3. TRBV21-1 is a pseudogene segment. The CDR3 loop spans 12 amino acids.